The next 24 T cell receptor beta chains were all read from a single sample in a study of beta chain features in type 1 diabetes. The sequenced template was cDNA made from the entire isolated RNA. TCRdb keeps only in-frame clones here, not all; method: immunoSEQ multiplex PCR. The sample carries 400,000 to 450,000 clones, 14% recorded once. The sequenced material came from naive CD4+ T cells from blood. The source is a man aged 30-40 years in good health.

This clone appeared a few times. V is TRBV5-1 and J is TRBJ2-6; D call uncertain. CDR1 and CDR2 from the germline V gene are SGHRS and YFSETQ. Between the trimmed V and J ends, which lost 0 bases and 1 base, there was a span of 5 bases. The CDR3 is made up of 15 amino acids. The CDR3 loop is CASSLDISGANVLTF. DNA for the CDR3: TGCGCCAGCAGCTTGGACATTTCTGGGGCCAACGTCCTGACTTTC.

This rearrangement joins TRBV21-1 to TRBJ2-7; TRBD1 is the table's D call, not checked against the DNA. TRBV21-1 is deemed a pseudogene. The CDR3 contains 16 residues. CDR3 region: CASSKGRRQGTYEQYF. CDR3 sequence (DNA): TGTGCCAGCAGCAAAGGAAGGCGACAGGGGACTTACGAGCAGTACTTC.

A remark on this clone: One junction end does not reproduce the germline sequence, and a read error may be involved. The V and J genes are TRBV30 and TRBJ1-2; D is uncertain. CDR3 size: 11 residues. Germline V gives CDR1 GTSNPN, CDR2 SVGIG (reference sequence). In nucleotides, the CDR3 is TGTGCCTGGAGTGTTCTATCGGCAGAGAACTTC. This encodes CAWSVLSAENF.

The genes are TRBV5-6 and TRBJ1-1, with 7 nucleotides matching TRBD1. CDR3 length: 14 residues. V trimming: 4 bases; J trimming: 6 bases; junction bases outside the gene matches: 9. Germline assignment: CDR1 SGHDT and CDR2 YYEEEE. CDR3 amino acids: CASSLRQGSAEAFF. CDR3 sequence (DNA): TGTGCCAGCAGCCTTCGACAGGGTAGCGCTGAAGCTTTCTTT.

This chain joins TRBV7-6 and TRBJ2-5; the match to TRBD1 covers 9 bases. The CDR3 length is 15 residues. The germline gives CDR1 SGHVS, CDR2 FNYEAQ. J was trimmed by 4 bases and V by 11 bases; bases with no gene match: 14. CDR3 sequence (DNA): TGTGCCGCCCACCGACAGGGGGTATTTCCAGAGACCCAGTACTTC. Amino acids: CAAHRQGVFPETQYF.

The chain is built from TRBV13 and TRBJ2-2; maybe TRBD1 (5 bases). V was clipped by 3 bases and J by 3 bases, with 11 bases between them. There are 15 residues in the CDR3. Germline loops: CDR1 PRHDT, CDR2 FYEKMQ (reference sequence). Written as DNA, the CDR3 is TGTGCCAGCAGCTTTTTCCAGGGATACACCGGGGAGCTGTTTTTT. Protein: CASSFFQGYTGELFF.

The chain is built from TRBV9 and TRBJ2-3; unclear D gene. V lost 1 base, J lost 1 base, and 4 bases lay in between. Germline lookup yields CDR1 SGDLS and CDR2 YYNGEE. CDR3 size: 13 residues. CDR3 sequence (DNA): TGTGCCAGCAGCGTACTGCGCACAGATACGCAGTATTTT. Protein product: CASSVLRTDTQYF.

This clone appeared a few times. The V gene is TRBV6-1, the J gene TRBJ1-5; maybe TRBD1 (5 bases). This CDR3 has 11 amino acids. CDR1 MNHNS and CDR2 SASEGT come from the germline V gene. V shed 11 bases and J shed 5 bases, with 10 bases lying between them. The DNA of the CDR3 is TGTGCCGGGGGAGCGGATCAGCCCCAGCATTTT. This sequence encodes CAGGADQPQHF.

This clone was counted only a few times. V usage is TRBV5-6 and J usage is TRBJ2-1, with 7 bases aligning to TRBD2. The germline CDR1 and CDR2 sequences are SGHDT and YYEEEE. V shed 2 bases and J 0 bases; nucleotides not matched to a gene: 5. CDR3 length: 16 residues. The CDR3 sequence is CASSLLAKSSYNEQFF. For the CDR3, the DNA is TGTGCCAGCAGCTTACTAGCGAAAAGCTCCTACAATGAGCAGTTCTTC.

This clone was picked up a small number of times. This chain joins TRBV4-3 and TRBJ1-6; D gene ambiguous. Trimming removed 0 bases at V and 10 bases at J, with 7 bases between. The germline gives CDR1 LGHNA, CDR2 YSLEER. The CDR3 sequence is 13 residues long. For the CDR3, the DNA is TGCGCCAGCAGCCAAGACTTGGAATCACCCCTCCACTTT. Amino acids: CASSQDLESPLHF.

This clone was counted between two and nine times. This chain joins TRBV5-4 and TRBJ2-1; the D gene is possibly TRBD2 (7 bases). Trimming shortened V by 2 bases and J by 7 bases, and 13 bases separated the two germline ends. CDR3 length equals 14 residues. From germline, CDR1 is SGHNT and CDR2 YYREEE (reference sequence). The CDR3 sequence: CASSLGGGPNEQFF. CDR3 DNA: TGTGCCAGCAGCTTAGGGGGAGGGCCTAATGAGCAGTTCTTC. Full variable domain (missing parts from reference TRBV5-4 and TRBJ2-1): ETGVTQSPTHLIKTRGQQVTLRCSSQSGHNTVSWYQQALGQGPQFIFQYYREEENGRGNFPPRFSGLQFPNYSSELNVNALELDDSALYLCASSLGGGPNEQFFGPGTRLTVL.

This clone was seen more than once but under ten times. The genes are TRBV7-3 and TRBJ2-5; TRBD2 aligns across 12 bases. CDR3 length: 15 amino acids. Germline V gene sequence: CDR1 SGHTA, CDR2 FQGTGA. V was pared by 5 bases and J by 4 bases, with 5 bases of the junction left unmatched. The CDR3 is CASSMTSGSLETQYF. In nucleotides, the CDR3 is TGTGCCAGCAGCATGACTAGCGGGAGTTTAGAGACCCAGTACTTC.

The V call is TRBV15, the J call TRBJ1-4; D ambiguous. Between the trimmed V and J ends, which lost 4 bases and 5 bases, there was a span of 5 bases. Germline V gives CDR1 LNHNV, CDR2 YYDKDF (reference sequence). The CDR3 consists of 12 residues. This CDR3 is CATSKQNEKLFF. The CDR3 region has the DNA TGTGCCACCAGCAAACAGAATGAAAAACTGTTTTTT.

This clone was detected a few times. This chain joins TRBV13 and TRBJ1-4, with D maybe TRBD1 (5 bases). V gave up 2 bases and J gave up 4 bases, with 8 bases separating them. This CDR3 is 14 amino acids long. From germline, CDR1 is PRHDT and CDR2 FYEKMQ (reference sequence). The CDR3 is CASSLRGHNEKLFF. The CDR3 DNA reads as TGTGCCAGCAGCTTAAGGGGCCATAATGAAAAACTGTTTTTT.

The table lists this clone with a few counts. The chain employs TRBV5-4 and TRBJ1-5; 11 bases agree with TRBD1. Germline CDR1 SGHNT, CDR2 YYREEE (reference sequence). This CDR3 is 17 amino acids long. After removal of 4 bases from V and 2 bases from J, the junction contained 8 bases not matched to a gene. The CDR3: CASSKGTGGWGNQPQHF. CDR3 in DNA: TGTGCCAGCAGCAAAGGGACAGGGGGTTGGGGCAATCAGCCCCAGCATTTT. The variable domain in full, with the rest retrieved from reference TRBV5-4 and TRBJ1-5, is ETGVTQSPTHLIKTRGQQVTLRCSSQSGHNTVSWYQQALGQGPQFIFQYYREEENGRGNFPPRFSGLQFPNYSSELNVNALELDDSALYLCASSKGTGGWGNQPQHFGDGTRLSIL.

This chain links TRBV9 with TRBJ2-3; D is ambiguous. The germline V gene encodes CDR1 SGDLS and CDR2 YYNGEE. The CDR3 sequence is 15 residues long. V lost 1 base and J 1 base, leaving 10 bases between the germline ends. CDR3 residues: CASSVTDLGTDTQYF. CDR3 DNA sequence: TGTGCCAGCAGCGTAACCGACTTGGGCACAGATACGCAGTATTTT.

This clone was counted many times. With a much larger clone just one base away, this may be a read error. The chain is built from TRBV5-1 and TRBJ2-3; no clear D gene. This CDR3 region has 11 residues. V lost 2 bases and J 2 bases, leaving 0 bases between the germline ends. Germline loops: CDR1 SGHRS, CDR2 YFSETQ. The DNA for the CDR3 is TGCGCCAGCAGCTTCACAGATACGCAGTATTTT. It translates to CASSFTDTQYF.

This rearrangement joins TRBV29-1 to TRBJ1-1; D is ambiguous. The germline gives CDR1 SQVTM, CDR2 ANQGSEA. Trimming left V 1 base short and J 4 bases short, with 7 bases between. The CDR3 sequence is 12 residues long. The CDR3 DNA reads as TGCAGCGTTGAAGGGGGTTTCACTGAAGCTTTCTTT. Residues: CSVEGGFTEAFF.

This clone has a handful of counts. The chain carries TRBV27 and TRBJ1-1; D possibly corresponds to TRBD1 (5 bases). Germline V gives CDR1 MNHEY, CDR2 SMNVEV (reference sequence). The CDR3 has 17 amino acids. Trimming shortened V by 6 bases and J by 2 bases, and 22 bases separated the two germline ends. CDR3 nucleotides: TGTGCCAGCAGACTAGGGACGGCGGCCTTAAAAAACACTGAAGCTTTCTTT. Translating gives CASRLGTAALKNTEAFF.

The V and J genes are TRBV27 and TRBJ2-7; TRBD1 is a possible D gene (6 bases). Looked up from germline, CDR1 is MNHEY and CDR2 is SMNVEV (reference sequence). Trimming left V 6 bases short and J 1 base short, with 10 bases between. This CDR3 has 13 amino acids. CDR3 loop: CASSDRPSYEQYV. The DNA of the CDR3 is TGTGCCAGCAGCGACAGGCCGTCCTACGAGCAGTACGTC.

The genes are TRBV18 and TRBJ1-4; D is possibly TRBD1 (6 bases). Germline V gene lookup returns CDR1 KGHSH and CDR2 LQKENI. The CDR3 loop spans 13 amino acids. Between the trimmed V and J ends, which lost 5 bases and 6 bases, there was a span of 10 bases. CDR3 residues: CASSRGYYEKLFF. The CDR3 nucleotides are TGTGCCAGCTCAAGGGGGTACTATGAAAAACTGTTTTTT. The complete variable domain, with remaining parts taken from reference TRBV18 and TRBJ1-4, reads NAGVMQNPRHLVRRRGQEARLRCSPMKGHSHVYWYRQLPEEGLKFMVYLQKENIIDESGMPKERFSAEFPKEGPSILRIQQVVRGDSAAYFCASSRGYYEKLFFGSGTQLSVL.

The chain has TRBV21-1 and TRBJ2-7; TRBD1 is the table's D call, not checked against the DNA. TRBV21-1 is noted as a pseudogene. The CDR3 is made up of 18 amino acids. CDR3 DNA: TGTGCCAGCAGCAAACCCCGGACAGGGGGGGCGGAACTCTACGAGCAGTACGTC. The encoded protein is CASSKPRTGGAELYEQYV.

This clone was seen more than once but under ten times. The rearrangement links TRBV25-1 to TRBJ2-3; TRBD2 agrees at 9 bases. The germline CDR1 and CDR2 sequences are MGHDK and SYGVNS. There are 18 residues in the CDR3. Germline trimming cut 1 base from V and 0 bases from J; bases unmatched to any gene: 8. CDR3 region: CASSEWLGSGGSTDTQYF. The CDR3 bases are TGTGCCAGCAGTGAATGGCTAGGTAGCGGGGGAAGCACAGATACGCAGTATTTT.

As DNA, the CDR3 is TGTGCCAGCAGCGCAGGACAGGGTCGGTACGAGCAGTACTTC. Amino acid sequence: CASSAGQGRYEQYF. This rearrangement joins TRBV5-4 to TRBJ2-7; 8 positions agree with TRBD1. The CDR3 extends over 14 amino acids. J lost 4 bases, V lost 4 bases, and 7 bases had no gene match. CDR1 is SGHNT, CDR2 YYREEE, per germline (reference sequence). Using reference TRBV5-4 and TRBJ2-7 for the parts outside the CDR3, the full variable domain is ETGVTQSPTHLIKTRGQQVTLRCSSQSGHNTVSWYQQALGQGPQFIFQYYREEENGRGNFPPRFSGLQFPNYSSELNVNALELDDSALYLCASSAGQGRYEQYFGPGTRLTVT.